This passage covers 28 T cell receptor beta chains from one sample sequenced in a study of T cell responses to AZD1222 COVID-19 vaccine. The method was immunoSEQ multiplex PCR; TCRdb's version includes in-frame clones alone and lacks a portion of them. The data contain around 120,000 clones, under 95% of them singletons. Here the sequenced sample was peripheral blood, taken 28 days after the second AZD1222 dose. Receptor source: an adult who received the AZD1222 COVID-19 vaccine.

The chain recombines TRBV2 with TRBJ2-5; D remains ambiguous. Trimming cost V 0 bases and J 9 bases, with 20 bases left between them. There are 16 residues in the CDR3. Germline V CDR1 and CDR2: SNHLY, FYNNEI. Written as DNA, the CDR3 is TGTGCCAGCAGTGAAGCGGCTCCGGGCCCAACGGCAGCCCAGTACTTC. Its protein product is CASSEAAPGPTAAQYF.

The chain links TRBV7-9 to TRBJ2-1; 12 positions match TRBD2. The germline CDR1 and CDR2 sequences are SEHNR and FQNEAQ (reference sequence). V lost 5 bases to trimming and J lost 9 bases; unmatched junction nucleotides: 17. The CDR3 is 18 amino acids. As DNA, the CDR3 is TGTGCCAGCAGCCAAGACAGGGCTAGCGGGGGGGCTCATGGTGAGCAGTTCTTC. Translated, it gives CASSQDRASGGAHGEQFF.

This clone was observed a few times. The sample has other DNA sequences that encode this CDR3 too. J is TRBJ1-1 and V is TRBV4-3; D call uncertain. Germline CDR1 reads LGHNA; CDR2 reads YSLEER. V was clipped by 0 bases and J by 6 bases, with 11 bases between them. This CDR3 is 14 amino acids long. For the CDR3, the DNA is TGCGCCAGCAGCCAAGATAGGAAAGGACCTGAAGCTTTCTTT. This sequence encodes CASSQDRKGPEAFF.

This chain links TRBV7-9 with TRBJ2-1; D is unresolved. This CDR3 spans 14 amino acids. V lost 7 bases, J lost 2 bases, and 12 bases lay in between. Looked up from germline, CDR1 is SEHNR and CDR2 is FQNEAQ (reference sequence). CDR3 sequence (DNA): TGTGCCAGCACCCCAGACGGCACCTACAATGAGCAGTTCTTC. Amino acid sequence: CASTPDGTYNEQFF.

The genes are TRBV11-1 and TRBJ2-3; D perhaps matches TRBD2 (6 bases). The CDR3 extends over 14 amino acids. Germline CDR1 is SGHAT and CDR2 is FQDESV (reference sequence). Trimming removed 7 bases from V and 1 base from J, with 12 bases in between. DNA for the CDR3: TGTGCCAGCACCCCGGGGGTGCGCACAGATACGCAGTATTTT. Its protein product is CASTPGVRTDTQYF.

The rearrangement joins TRBV6-2 or TRBV6-3 to TRBJ2-3, with D possibly matching TRBD1 (6 bases). Germline V CDR1 and CDR2: MNHEY, SVGEGT. The ends were cut back, 5 bases at V and 1 base at J, with 10 bases in the middle. This CDR3 is built from 14 residues. The CDR3 protein is CASSPQGRTDTQYF. CDR3 nucleotide sequence: TGTGCCAGCAGTCCCCAGGGGCGCACAGATACGCAGTATTTT.

The chain uses TRBV7-3 and TRBJ1-3; TRBD1 is a possible D gene (5 bases). The CDR3 loop spans 13 amino acids. The germline V and J ends were trimmed by 8 bases and 4 bases, with 12 bases remaining between them. Per the germline V gene, CDR1 is SGHTA and CDR2 is FQGTGA. CDR3: CASGAGPGNTIYF. Written as DNA, the CDR3 is TGTGCCAGCGGGGCAGGTCCAGGAAACACCATATATTTT.

V and J are TRBV10-3 and TRBJ1-1; TRBD1 matches at 8 bases. This CDR3 is built from 15 residues. Trimming cost V 8 bases and J 0 bases; bases outside gene matches: 8. The germline V gene has CDR1 ENHRY and CDR2 SYGVKD. The CDR3 nucleotides are TGTGCCATCGGACAGGGCCTCCAGTTGAACACTGAAGCTTTCTTT. Translated, it gives CAIGQGLQLNTEAFF.

A single count supports this clone. V usage is TRBV7-3 and J usage is TRBJ2-3; D is uncertain. Germline V lookup: CDR1 SGHTA, CDR2 FQGTGA. This CDR3 spans 14 amino acids. Between the trimmed V and J ends, which lost 1 base and 2 bases, there was a span of 7 bases. The CDR3 loop reads CASSLNRHTDTQYF. The CDR3 DNA is TGTGCCAGCAGCTTAAATCGGCACACAGATACGCAGTATTTT.

The V and J genes are TRBV12-3 or TRBV12-4 and TRBJ1-2; D gene unclear. Trimming pared 7 bases from V and 11 bases from J, leaving 17 bases between. The CDR3 is 12 amino acids. CDR3 DNA: TGTGCCAGCAAGACCTGGACGGGGAGGTACACCTTC. It specifies CASKTWTGRYTF.

The gene calls are TRBV24-1 and TRBJ1-1, with D uncertain. The CDR3 length is 10 residues. In germline, CDR1 is KGHDR, CDR2 SFDVKD. Trimming pared 10 bases from V and 5 bases from J, leaving 7 bases between. The CDR3 sequence is CATVGTEAFF. As DNA, the CDR3 is TGTGCCACGGTTGGGACTGAAGCTTTCTTT.

V and J are TRBV6-2 or TRBV6-3 and TRBJ1-1; D remains unclear. Germline V gene sequence: CDR1 MNHEY, CDR2 SVGEGT. The CDR3 length is 13 residues. The germline V and J ends were trimmed by 2 bases and 1 base, with 5 bases remaining between them. The CDR3 protein is CASSYRGNTEAFF. CDR3 nucleotide sequence: TGTGCCAGCAGTTACCGGGGGAACACTGAAGCTTTCTTT.

The rearrangement uses TRBV7-8 and TRBJ1-4, with 8 bases identical to TRBD1. V shed 5 bases and J 8 bases; nucleotides not matched to a gene: 13. The V gene's germline CDR1 is SGHVS and CDR2 FQNEAQ. The CDR3 is 16 residues long. CDR3: CASSPYKDRVEEKLFF. The CDR3, as DNA: TGTGCCAGCAGCCCGTATAAGGACAGGGTGGAAGAAAAACTGTTTTTT.

The chain links TRBV7-3 to TRBJ1-1; D ambiguous. Looked up from germline, CDR1 is SGHTA and CDR2 is FQGTGA. The V end lost 1 base, the J end lost 2 bases, and 5 bases lay between the germline ends. CDR3 length equals 13 residues. The CDR3 DNA reads TGTGCCAGCAGCTTAATCTTTAACACTGAAGCTTTCTTT. Translation: CASSLIFNTEAFF.

This chain connects TRBV4-3 to TRBJ1-2; the match to TRBD1 covers 10 bases. From germline, CDR1 is LGHNA and CDR2 YSLEER. V trimming: 6 bases; J trimming: 0 bases; junction bases outside the gene matches: 13. This CDR3 spans 18 amino acids. CDR3: CASSQTGGASIANYGYTF. The CDR3 coding sequence is TGCGCCAGCAGTCAGACAGGGGGCGCATCAATAGCTAACTATGGCTACACCTTC.

The J gene is TRBJ2-1, the V gene TRBV9; D may correspond to TRBD1 or TRBD2 (5 bases each). Deletions cut 3 bases from V and 0 bases from J, with 16 bases between. Germline V lookup: CDR1 SGDLS, CDR2 YYNGEE. The CDR3 covers 17 residues. In DNA, the CDR3 is TGTGCCAGCAGCGCCAGCGAGGGGCAGGGCTCCTACAATGAGCAGTTCTTC. Translated, it gives CASSASEGQGSYNEQFF.

This rearrangement joins TRBV6-1 to TRBJ1-4, with a possible D match to TRBD1 (6 bases). The CDR3 runs to 21 residues. Germline CDR1 reads MNHNS; CDR2 reads SASEGT. The germline V and J ends were trimmed by 2 bases and 4 bases, with 29 bases remaining between them. CDR3 DNA sequence: TGTGCCAGCAGTGAATCTGGTCGGTTCAACCGTCGGACAGCACGTAATGAAAAACTGTTTTTT. Amino acid sequence: CASSESGRFNRRTARNEKLFF.

The chain couples TRBV3-1 (or the pseudogene TRBV3-2) to TRBJ1-2, with TRBD1 matching 8 bases. CDR3 size: 18 residues. The J segment lost 0 bases and the V segment lost 1 base, leaving 10 bases of the junction unmatched. CDR1 and CDR2 (germline): LGHDT, YNNKEL (reference sequence). CDR3 sequence reads: CASSQGFDRGQANYGYTF. The CDR3 nucleotides read TGTGCCAGCAGCCAAGGATTCGACAGGGGCCAAGCTAACTATGGCTACACCTTC.

The chain recombines TRBV6-1 with TRBJ2-2, with D possibly being TRBD1 (6 bases). Germline V lookup: CDR1 MNHNS, CDR2 SASEGT. This CDR3 is 14 amino acids long. V lost 6 bases, J lost 4 bases, and 12 bases lay in between. CDR3 DNA sequence: TGTGCCAGCAGCCAGGACAGCCCCACCGGGGAGCTGTTTTTT. Translated: CASSQDSPTGELFF.

V is TRBV18 and J is TRBJ2-5; D is unresolved. There are 15 residues in the CDR3. The V end lost 2 bases, the J end lost 1 base, and 11 bases lay between the germline ends. Germline-derived CDR1 and CDR2 are KGHSH and LQKENI. CDR3 region: CASSPVTSSQETQYF. In DNA, the CDR3 is TGTGCCAGCTCACCAGTGACCAGTTCCCAAGAGACCCAGTACTTC.

The sample holds a few counts of this clone. The rearrangement links TRBV19 to TRBJ2-5; D ambiguous. This CDR3 spans 14 amino acids. Germline V CDR1 and CDR2: LNHDA, SQIVND (reference sequence). Trimming took off 5 bases at V and 7 bases at J, with 17 bases between the two ends. Written as DNA, the CDR3 is TGTGCCAGTAGTGCCCCGGCCGCCCGCATGACCCAGTACTTC. It encodes CASSAPAARMTQYF.

The J gene is TRBJ1-5, the V gene TRBV12-3 or TRBV12-4; 8 nucleotides match TRBD1. This CDR3 has 13 residues. Trimming cost V 8 bases and J 4 bases; bases outside gene matches: 4. The CDR3 bases are TGTGCCAGCGGGACAGGCGTAAATCAGCCCCAGCATTTT. As protein: CASGTGVNQPQHF.

This sequence joins TRBV6-5 and TRBJ2-7; D may be TRBD1 (5 bases). Germline V lookup: CDR1 MNHEY, CDR2 SVGAGI. V lost 5 bases, J lost 3 bases, and 14 bases lay in between. There are 14 residues in the CDR3. The CDR3 DNA reads TGTGCCAGCAGTCGACAGCTTACCCTCTACGAGCAGTACTTC. It codes for CASSRQLTLYEQYF.

The genes are TRBV19 and TRBJ1-2; D is possibly TRBD1 (5 bases). This CDR3 has 11 residues. Trimming removed 10 bases from V and 4 bases from J, with 10 bases in between. Germline V lookup: CDR1 LNHDA, CDR2 SQIVND (reference sequence). The CDR3 is CATLTGYGYTF. CDR3 nucleotide sequence: TGTGCCACCCTAACAGGCTATGGCTACACCTTC.

This clone appeared a single time. This sequence joins TRBV6-1 and TRBJ1-5; 12 bases line up with TRBD1. V shed 4 bases, J shed 2 bases, and the junction held 6 bases outside the gene matches. The CDR3 spans 17 residues. Germline CDR1 and CDR2: MNHNS and SASEGT. The CDR3 bases are TGTGCCAGCAGTGGGGGACAGGGGGCATCAGGCAATCAGCCCCAGCATTTT. Encoded protein: CASSGGQGASGNQPQHF.

V gene TRBV4-1 combines with J gene TRBJ2-2; perhaps TRBD2 as D (5 bases). Trimming left V 2 bases short and J 7 bases short, with 8 bases between. Germline CDR1 is MGHRA and CDR2 is YSYEKL. This CDR3 has 13 amino acids. The CDR3 DNA is TGCGCCAGCAGCCAAACAGAGGGCGGGGAGCTGTTTTTT. It yields the protein CASSQTEGGELFF.

CDR3 coding DNA: TGTGCCAGCAGCAGACAGTTGAACACTGAAGCTTTCTTT. The encoded protein is CASSRQLNTEAFF. This rearrangement joins TRBV9 to TRBJ1-1; TRBD1 is a possible D gene (5 bases). CDR1 is SGDLS and CDR2 is YYNGEE in the germline V gene. V was shortened by 4 bases and J by 0 bases, with 7 bases between the two germline ends. The CDR3 sequence is 13 residues long. The complete variable domain, with remaining parts taken from reference TRBV9 and TRBJ1-1, reads DSGVTQTPKHLITATGQRVTLRCSPRSGDLSVYWYQQSLDQGLQFLIQYYNGEERAKGNILERFSAQQFPDLHSELNLSSLELGDSALYFCASSRQLNTEAFFGQGTRLTVV.

This chain links TRBV6-5 with TRBJ2-7, with 9 bases fitting TRBD2. There are 15 residues in the CDR3. CDR1 is MNHEY and CDR2 is SVGAGI in the germline V gene. Trimming at V came to 3 bases and at J to 3 bases, leaving 6 bases not matched to a gene. Here the CDR3 reads CASSYEATSGYEQYF. The CDR3 DNA reads TGTGCCAGCAGTTATGAGGCGACTAGCGGCTACGAGCAGTACTTC.